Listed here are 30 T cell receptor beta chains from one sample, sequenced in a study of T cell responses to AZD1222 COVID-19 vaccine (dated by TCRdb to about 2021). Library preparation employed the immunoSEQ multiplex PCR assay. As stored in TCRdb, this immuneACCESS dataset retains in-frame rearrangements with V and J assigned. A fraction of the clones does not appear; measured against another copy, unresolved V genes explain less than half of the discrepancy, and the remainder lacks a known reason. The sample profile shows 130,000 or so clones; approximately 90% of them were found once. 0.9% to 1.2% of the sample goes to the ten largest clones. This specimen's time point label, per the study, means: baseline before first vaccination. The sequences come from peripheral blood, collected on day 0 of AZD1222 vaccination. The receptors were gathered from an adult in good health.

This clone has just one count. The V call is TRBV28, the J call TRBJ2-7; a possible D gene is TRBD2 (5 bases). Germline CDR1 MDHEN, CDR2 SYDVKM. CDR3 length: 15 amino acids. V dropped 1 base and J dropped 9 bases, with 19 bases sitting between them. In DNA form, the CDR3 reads TGTGCCAGCAGTTTATTTGGGCTAGCCCTAGAGGCGCAGTACTTC. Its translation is CASSLFGLALEAQYF.

This CDR3 reads CASSAHATGSGANVLTF. CDR3 nucleotides: TGTGCCAGCAGCGCCCATGCAACAGGGTCTGGGGCCAACGTCCTGACTTTC. J is TRBJ2-6 and V is TRBV9; D possibly corresponds to TRBD1 (6 bases). V was trimmed by 3 bases and J by 1 base, leaving 14 bases between them. This CDR3 region has 17 residues. Germline V gene sequence: CDR1 SGDLS, CDR2 YYNGEE.

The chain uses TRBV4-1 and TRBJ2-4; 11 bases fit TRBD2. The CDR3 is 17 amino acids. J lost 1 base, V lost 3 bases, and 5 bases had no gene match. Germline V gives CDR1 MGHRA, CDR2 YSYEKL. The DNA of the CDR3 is TGCGCCAGCAGCCAGCCGGGACTAGCGGAGGCCAAAAACATTCAGTACTTC. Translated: CASSQPGLAEAKNIQYF.

DNA for the CDR3: TGTGCCAGCAGTTTTATTTTGGGTCTTAAGGAGCAGTTCTTC. This encodes CASSFILGLKEQFF. The J gene is TRBJ2-1, the V gene TRBV28; D is ambiguous. Trimming stripped 3 bases from V and 10 bases from J, with 16 bases between. Germline CDR1 and CDR2: MDHEN and SYDVKM. The CDR3 totals 14 residues.

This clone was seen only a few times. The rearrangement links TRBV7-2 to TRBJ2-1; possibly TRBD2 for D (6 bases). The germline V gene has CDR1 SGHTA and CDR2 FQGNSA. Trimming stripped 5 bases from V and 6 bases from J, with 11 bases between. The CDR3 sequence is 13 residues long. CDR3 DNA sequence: TGTGCCAGCAGCCCTACTAGCCCCAATGAGCAGTTCTTC. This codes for CASSPTSPNEQFF.

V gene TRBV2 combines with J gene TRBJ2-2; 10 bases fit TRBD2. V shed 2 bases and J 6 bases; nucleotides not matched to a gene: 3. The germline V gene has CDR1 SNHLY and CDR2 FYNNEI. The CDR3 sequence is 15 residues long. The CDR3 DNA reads TGTGCCAGCAGTGAAATCCTAGCGGGAGCCGGGGAGCTGTTTTTT. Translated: CASSEILAGAGELFF.

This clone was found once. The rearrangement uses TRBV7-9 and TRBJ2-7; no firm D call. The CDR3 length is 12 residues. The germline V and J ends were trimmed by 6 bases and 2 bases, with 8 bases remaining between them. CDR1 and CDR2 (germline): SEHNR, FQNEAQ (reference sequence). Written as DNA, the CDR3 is TGTGCCAGCAGGTCCGGTACCTACGAGCAGTACTTC. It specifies CASRSGTYEQYF.

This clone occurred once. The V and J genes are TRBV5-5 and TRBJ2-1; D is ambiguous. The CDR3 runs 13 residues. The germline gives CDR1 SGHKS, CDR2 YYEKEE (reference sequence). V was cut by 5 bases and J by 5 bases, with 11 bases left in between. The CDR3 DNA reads TGTGCCAGCAGTCCGTTGGGTGACAATGAGCAGTTCTTC. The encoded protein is CASSPLGDNEQFF.

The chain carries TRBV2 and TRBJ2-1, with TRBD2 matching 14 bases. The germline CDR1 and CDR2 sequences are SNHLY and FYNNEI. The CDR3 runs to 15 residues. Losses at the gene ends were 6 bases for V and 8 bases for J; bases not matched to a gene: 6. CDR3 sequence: CASREGLAGADEQFF. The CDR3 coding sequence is TGTGCCAGCAGAGAGGGACTAGCGGGAGCCGATGAGCAGTTCTTC.

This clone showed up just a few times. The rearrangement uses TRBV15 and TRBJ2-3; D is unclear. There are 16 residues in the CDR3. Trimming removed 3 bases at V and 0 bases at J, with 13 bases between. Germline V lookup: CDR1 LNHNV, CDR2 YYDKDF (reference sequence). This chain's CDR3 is CATSSRTRSSTDTQYF. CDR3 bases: TGTGCCACCAGCAGCCGGACGAGGAGTAGCACAGATACGCAGTATTTT.

The CDR3 here is CASSQGRTRSYEQYF. The CDR3, as DNA: TGTGCCAGCAGCCAAGGGAGAACGCGATCCTACGAGCAGTACTTC. This rearrangement joins TRBV4-2 to TRBJ2-7; no reliable D call. The germline gives CDR1 LGHNA, CDR2 YNFKEQ. The CDR3 sequence is 15 residues long. V lost 1 base, J lost 1 base, and 11 bases lay in between.

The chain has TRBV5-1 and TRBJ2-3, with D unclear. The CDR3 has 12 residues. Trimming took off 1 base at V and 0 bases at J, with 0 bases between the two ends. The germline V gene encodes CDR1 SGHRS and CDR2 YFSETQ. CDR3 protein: CASSLSTDTQYF. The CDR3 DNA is TGCGCCAGCAGCTTGAGCACAGATACGCAGTATTTT. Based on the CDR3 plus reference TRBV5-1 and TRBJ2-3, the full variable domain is KAGVTQTPRYLIKTRGQQVTLSCSPISGHRSVSWYQQTPGQGLQFLFEYFSETQRNKGNFPGRFSGRQFSNSRSEMNVSTLELGDSALYLCASSLSTDTQYFGPGTRLTVL.

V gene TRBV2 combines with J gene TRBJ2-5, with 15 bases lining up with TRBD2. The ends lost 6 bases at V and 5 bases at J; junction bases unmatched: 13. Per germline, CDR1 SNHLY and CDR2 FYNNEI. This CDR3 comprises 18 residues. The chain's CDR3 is CASSRGGTSGRLEETQYF. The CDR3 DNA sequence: TGTGCCAGCAGCCGGGGGGGGACTAGCGGGAGGCTAGAGGAGACCCAGTACTTC.

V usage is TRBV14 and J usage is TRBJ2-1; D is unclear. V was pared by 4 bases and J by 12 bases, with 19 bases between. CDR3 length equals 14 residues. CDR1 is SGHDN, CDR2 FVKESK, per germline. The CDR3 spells CASSPRGRNWVQFF. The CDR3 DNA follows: TGTGCCAGCAGCCCACGTGGACGGAATTGGGTGCAGTTCTTC.

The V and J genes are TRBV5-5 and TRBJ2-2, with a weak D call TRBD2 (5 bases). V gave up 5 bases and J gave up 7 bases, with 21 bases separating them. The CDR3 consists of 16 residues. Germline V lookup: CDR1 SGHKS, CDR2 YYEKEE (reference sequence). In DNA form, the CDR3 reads TGTGCCAGCAGACGGCGTCGGGGTATTAGTGACGGGGAGCTGTTTTTT. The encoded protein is CASRRRRGISDGELFF.

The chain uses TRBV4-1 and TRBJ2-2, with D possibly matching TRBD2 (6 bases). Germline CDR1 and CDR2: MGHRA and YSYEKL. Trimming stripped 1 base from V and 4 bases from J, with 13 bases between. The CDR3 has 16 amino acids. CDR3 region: CASSQVSGRSTGELFF. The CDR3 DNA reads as TGCGCCAGCAGCCAAGTTTCTGGGAGGAGCACCGGGGAGCTGTTTTTT.

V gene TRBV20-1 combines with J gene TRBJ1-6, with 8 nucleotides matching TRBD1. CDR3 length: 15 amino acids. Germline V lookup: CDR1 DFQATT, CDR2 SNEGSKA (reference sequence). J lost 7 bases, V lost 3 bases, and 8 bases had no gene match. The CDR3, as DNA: TGCAGTGCTAGTACTACAGGGGGATTAAATTCACCCCTCCACTTT. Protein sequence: CSASTTGGLNSPLHF.

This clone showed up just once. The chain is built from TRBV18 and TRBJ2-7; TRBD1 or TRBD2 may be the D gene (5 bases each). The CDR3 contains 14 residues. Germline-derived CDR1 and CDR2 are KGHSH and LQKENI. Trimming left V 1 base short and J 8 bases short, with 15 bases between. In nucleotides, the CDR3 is TGTGCCAGCTCACCACTACCTGTTGGGGGTAAGCAGTACTTC. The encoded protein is CASSPLPVGGKQYF.

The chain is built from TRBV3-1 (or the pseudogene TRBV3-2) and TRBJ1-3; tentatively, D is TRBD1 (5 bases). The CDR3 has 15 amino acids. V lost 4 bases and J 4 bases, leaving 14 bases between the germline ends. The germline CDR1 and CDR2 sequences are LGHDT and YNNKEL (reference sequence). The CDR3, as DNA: TGTGCCAGCAGCCCGGGACTTGAGGAGGGAAACACCATATATTTT. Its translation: CASSPGLEEGNTIYF.

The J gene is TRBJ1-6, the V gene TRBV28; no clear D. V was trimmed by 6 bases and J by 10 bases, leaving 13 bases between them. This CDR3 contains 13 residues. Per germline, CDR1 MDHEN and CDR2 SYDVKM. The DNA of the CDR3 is TGTGCCAGCAGCCAGGTCGTGGGATCACCCCTCCACTTT. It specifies CASSQVVGSPLHF.

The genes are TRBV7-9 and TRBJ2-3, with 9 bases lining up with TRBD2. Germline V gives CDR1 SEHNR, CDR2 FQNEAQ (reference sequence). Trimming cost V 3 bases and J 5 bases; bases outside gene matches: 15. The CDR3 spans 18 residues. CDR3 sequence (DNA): TGTGCCAGCAGCTTTCCACCGGAGCGGGAGGAAATCCGAGATACGCAGTATTTT. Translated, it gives CASSFPPEREEIRDTQYF.

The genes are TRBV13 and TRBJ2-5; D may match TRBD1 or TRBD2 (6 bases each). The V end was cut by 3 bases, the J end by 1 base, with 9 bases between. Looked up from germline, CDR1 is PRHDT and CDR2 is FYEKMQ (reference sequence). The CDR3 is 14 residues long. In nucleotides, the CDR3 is TGTGCCAGCAGCTTCAAGGGGGGCCAAGAGACCCAGTACTTC. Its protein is CASSFKGGQETQYF. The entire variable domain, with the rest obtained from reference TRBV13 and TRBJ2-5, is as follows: AAGVIQSPRHLIKEKRETATLKCYPIPRHDTVYWYQQGPGQDPQFLISFYEKMQSDKGSIPDRFSAQQFSDYHSELNMSSLELGDSALYFCASSFKGGQETQYFGPGTRLLVL.

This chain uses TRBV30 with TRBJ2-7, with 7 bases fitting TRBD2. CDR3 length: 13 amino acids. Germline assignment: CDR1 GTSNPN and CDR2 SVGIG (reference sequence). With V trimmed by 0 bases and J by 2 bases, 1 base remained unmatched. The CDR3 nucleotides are TGTGCCTGGAGTGTCGGGGGGACCTACGAGCAGTACTTC. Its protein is CAWSVGGTYEQYF.

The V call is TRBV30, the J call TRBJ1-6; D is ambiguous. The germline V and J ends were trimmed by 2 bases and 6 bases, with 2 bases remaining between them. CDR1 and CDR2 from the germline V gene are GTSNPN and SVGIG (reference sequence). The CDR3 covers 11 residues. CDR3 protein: CAWSTNSPLHF. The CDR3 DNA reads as TGTGCCTGGAGTACTAATTCACCCCTCCACTTT.

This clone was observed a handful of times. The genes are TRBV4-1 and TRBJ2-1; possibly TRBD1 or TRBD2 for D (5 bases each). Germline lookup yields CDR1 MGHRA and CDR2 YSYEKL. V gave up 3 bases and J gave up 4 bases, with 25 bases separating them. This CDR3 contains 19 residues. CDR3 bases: TGCGCCAGCAGCCACCCGGGGCTTCGACGGGGACCCCTTTACAATGAGCAGTTCTTC. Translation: CASSHPGLRRGPLYNEQFF.

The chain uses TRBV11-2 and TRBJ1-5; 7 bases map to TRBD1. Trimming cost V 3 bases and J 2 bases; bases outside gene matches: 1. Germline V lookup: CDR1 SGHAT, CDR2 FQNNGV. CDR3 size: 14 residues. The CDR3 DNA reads TGTGCCAGCAGCTTCGACAGGGGCAATCAGCCCCAGCATTTT. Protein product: CASSFDRGNQPQHF.

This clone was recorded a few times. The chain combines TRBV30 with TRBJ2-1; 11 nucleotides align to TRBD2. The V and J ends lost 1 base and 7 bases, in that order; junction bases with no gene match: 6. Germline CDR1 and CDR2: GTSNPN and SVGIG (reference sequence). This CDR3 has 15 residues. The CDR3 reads CAWSGLAGKRNEQFF. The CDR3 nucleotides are TGTGCCTGGAGTGGACTAGCGGGAAAGAGGAATGAGCAGTTCTTC.

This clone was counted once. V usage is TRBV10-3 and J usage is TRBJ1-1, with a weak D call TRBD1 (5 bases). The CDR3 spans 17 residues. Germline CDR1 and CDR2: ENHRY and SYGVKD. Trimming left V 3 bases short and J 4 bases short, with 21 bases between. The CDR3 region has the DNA TGTGCCATCAGTGACCCACCGTCCCGGGCGGGGGGCACTGAAGCTTTCTTT. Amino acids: CAISDPPSRAGGTEAFF.

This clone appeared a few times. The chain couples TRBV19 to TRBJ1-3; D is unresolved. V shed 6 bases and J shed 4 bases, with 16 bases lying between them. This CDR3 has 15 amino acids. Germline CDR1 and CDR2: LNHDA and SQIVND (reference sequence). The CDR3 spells CASSIISGFGNTIYF. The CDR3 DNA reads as TGTGCCAGTAGCATCATATCGGGGTTCGGAAACACCATATATTTT.

In DNA form, the CDR3 reads TGTGCCAGCTCACTGGTCCCTGTGGGATCCACAGATACGCAGTATTTT. It encodes CASSLVPVGSTDTQYF. This chain links TRBV18 with TRBJ2-3; D not resolved. The germline V and J ends were trimmed by 4 bases and 2 bases, with 16 bases remaining between them. Germline V lookup: CDR1 KGHSH, CDR2 LQKENI. The CDR3 consists of 16 residues.